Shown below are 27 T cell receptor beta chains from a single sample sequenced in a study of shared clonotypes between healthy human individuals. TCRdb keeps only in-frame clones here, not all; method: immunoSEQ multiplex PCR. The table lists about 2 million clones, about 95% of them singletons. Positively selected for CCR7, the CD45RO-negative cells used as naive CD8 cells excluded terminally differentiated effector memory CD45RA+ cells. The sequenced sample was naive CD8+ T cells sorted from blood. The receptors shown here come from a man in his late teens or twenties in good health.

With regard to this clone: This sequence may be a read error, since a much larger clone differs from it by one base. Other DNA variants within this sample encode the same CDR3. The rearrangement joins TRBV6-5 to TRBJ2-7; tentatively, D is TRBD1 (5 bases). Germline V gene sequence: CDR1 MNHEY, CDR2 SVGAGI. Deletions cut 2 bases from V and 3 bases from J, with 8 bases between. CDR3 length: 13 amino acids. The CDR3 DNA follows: TGTGCCAGCAGTTACCGGCAGGGCTACGAGCAGTACTTC. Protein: CASSYRQGYEQYF.

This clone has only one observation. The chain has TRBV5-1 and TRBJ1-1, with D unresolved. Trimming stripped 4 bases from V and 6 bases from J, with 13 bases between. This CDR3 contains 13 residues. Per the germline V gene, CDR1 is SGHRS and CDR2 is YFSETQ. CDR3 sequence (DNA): TGCGCCAGCAGCGAAGTACCTGGGCCTGAAGCTTTCTTT. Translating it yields CASSEVPGPEAFF.

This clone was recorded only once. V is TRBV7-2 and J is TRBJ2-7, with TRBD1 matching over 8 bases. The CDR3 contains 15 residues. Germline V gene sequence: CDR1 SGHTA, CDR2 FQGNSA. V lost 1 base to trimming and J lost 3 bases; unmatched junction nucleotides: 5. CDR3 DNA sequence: TGTGCCAGCAGCTTAGTAGCAGGGGGCTTCTACGAGCAGTACTTC. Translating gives CASSLVAGGFYEQYF.

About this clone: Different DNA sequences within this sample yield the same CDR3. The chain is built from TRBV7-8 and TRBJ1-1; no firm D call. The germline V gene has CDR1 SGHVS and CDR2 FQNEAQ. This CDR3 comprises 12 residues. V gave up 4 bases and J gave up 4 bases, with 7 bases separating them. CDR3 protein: CASSSGSTEAFF. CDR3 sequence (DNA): TGTGCCAGCAGCTCCGGGTCCACTGAAGCTTTCTTT.

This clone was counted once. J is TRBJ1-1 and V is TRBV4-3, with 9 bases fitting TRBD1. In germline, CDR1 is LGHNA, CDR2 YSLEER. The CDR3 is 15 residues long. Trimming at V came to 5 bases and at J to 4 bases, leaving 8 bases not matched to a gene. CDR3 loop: CASSGGQGTFTEAFF. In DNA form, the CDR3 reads TGCGCCAGCAGCGGTGGACAGGGGACTTTCACTGAAGCTTTCTTT.

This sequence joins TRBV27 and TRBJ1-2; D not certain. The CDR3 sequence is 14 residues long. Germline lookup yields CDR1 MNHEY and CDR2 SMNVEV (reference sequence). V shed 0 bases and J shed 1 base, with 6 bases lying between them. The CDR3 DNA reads TGTGCCAGCAGTTTATCTTGGGATAACTATGGCTACACCTTC. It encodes CASSLSWDNYGYTF.

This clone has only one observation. The CDR3 sequence is CASSLALAGEEEQFF. The CDR3 DNA sequence: TGCGCCAGCAGCTTGGCCCTTGCGGGAGAAGAAGAGCAGTTCTTC. The rearrangement joins TRBV5-1 to TRBJ2-1; 7 bases are shared with TRBD2. Per the germline V gene, CDR1 is SGHRS and CDR2 is YFSETQ. The CDR3 is 15 residues long. V trimming: 0 bases; J trimming: 10 bases; junction bases outside the gene matches: 10.

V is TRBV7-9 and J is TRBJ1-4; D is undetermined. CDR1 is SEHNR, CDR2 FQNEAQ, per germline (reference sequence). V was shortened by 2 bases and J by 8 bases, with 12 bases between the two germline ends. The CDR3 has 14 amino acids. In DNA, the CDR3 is TGTGCCAGCAGCTTATTGATCGACGGGGAAAAACTGTTTTTT. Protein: CASSLLIDGEKLFF. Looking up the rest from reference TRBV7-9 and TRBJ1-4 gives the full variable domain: DTGVSQNPRHKITKRGQNVTFRCDPISEHNRLYWYRQTLGQGPEFLTYFQNEAQLEKSRLLSDRFSAERPKGSFSTLEIQRTEQGDSAMYLCASSLLIDGEKLFFGSGTQLSVL.

Here the CDR3 reads CACSGVDETQYF. The CDR3, as DNA: TGTGCCTGTTCAGGGGTGGATGAGACCCAGTACTTC. The J gene is TRBJ2-5, the V gene TRBV6-1, with D perhaps matching TRBD1 (6 bases). The germline V gene has CDR1 MNHNS and CDR2 SASEGT. CDR3 length: 12 amino acids. V was trimmed by 11 bases and J by 5 bases, leaving 15 bases between them.

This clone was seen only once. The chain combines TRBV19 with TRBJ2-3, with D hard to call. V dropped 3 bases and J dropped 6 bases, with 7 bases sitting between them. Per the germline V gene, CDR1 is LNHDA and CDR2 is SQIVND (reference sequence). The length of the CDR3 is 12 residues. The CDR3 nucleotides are TGTGCCAGTAGTATGGGGTCGGATACGCAGTATTTT. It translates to CASSMGSDTQYF.

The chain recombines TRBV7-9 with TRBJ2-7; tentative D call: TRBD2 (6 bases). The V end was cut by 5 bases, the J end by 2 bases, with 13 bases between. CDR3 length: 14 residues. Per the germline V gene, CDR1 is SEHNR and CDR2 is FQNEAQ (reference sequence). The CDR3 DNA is TGTGCCAGCAGCCACGGGGGTTCAACCTACGAGCAGTACTTC. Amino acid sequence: CASSHGGSTYEQYF.

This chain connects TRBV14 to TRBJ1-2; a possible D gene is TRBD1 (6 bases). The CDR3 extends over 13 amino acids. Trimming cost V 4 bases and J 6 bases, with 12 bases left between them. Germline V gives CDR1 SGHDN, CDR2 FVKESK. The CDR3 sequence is CASSLTGSDGYTF. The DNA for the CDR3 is TGTGCCAGCAGCCTGACAGGAAGCGATGGCTACACCTTC.

In DNA, the CDR3 is TGCGCCAGCAGTGAGTCGGGGTTTGCCGGCGACGAGCAGTACTTC. It specifies CASSESGFAGDEQYF. The chain is built from TRBV10-1 and TRBJ2-7; D unresolved. The ends were cut back, 0 bases at V and 5 bases at J, with 14 bases in the middle. CDR1 WNHNN and CDR2 SYGVQD come from the germline V gene (reference sequence). The CDR3 sequence is 15 residues long.

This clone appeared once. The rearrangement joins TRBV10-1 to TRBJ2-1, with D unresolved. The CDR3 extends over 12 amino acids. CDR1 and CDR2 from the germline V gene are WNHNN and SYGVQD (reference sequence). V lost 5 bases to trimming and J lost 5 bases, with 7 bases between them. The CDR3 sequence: CASSNRDNEQFF. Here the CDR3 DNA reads TGCGCCAGCAGTAACAGAGACAATGAGCAGTTCTTC.

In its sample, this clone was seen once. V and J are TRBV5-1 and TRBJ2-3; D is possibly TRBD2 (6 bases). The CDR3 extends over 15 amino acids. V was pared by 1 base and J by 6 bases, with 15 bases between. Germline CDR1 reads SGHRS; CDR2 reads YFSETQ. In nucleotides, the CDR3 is TGCGCCAGCAGCTTGACGCCGGGGACTCGGGATACGCAGTATTTT. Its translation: CASSLTPGTRDTQYF.

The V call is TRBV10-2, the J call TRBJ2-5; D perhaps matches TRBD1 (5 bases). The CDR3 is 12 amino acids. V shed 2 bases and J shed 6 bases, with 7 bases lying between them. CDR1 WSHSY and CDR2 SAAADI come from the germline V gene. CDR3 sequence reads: CASSEGAKTQYF. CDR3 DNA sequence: TGCGCCAGCAGTGAGGGGGCTAAGACCCAGTACTTC.

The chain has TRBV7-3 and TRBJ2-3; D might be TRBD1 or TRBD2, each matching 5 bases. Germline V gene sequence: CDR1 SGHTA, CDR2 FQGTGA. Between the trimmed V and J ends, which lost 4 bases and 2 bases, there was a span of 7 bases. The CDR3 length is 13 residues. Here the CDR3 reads CASSWDLTDTQYF. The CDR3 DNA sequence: TGTGCCAGCAGCTGGGACCTCACAGATACGCAGTATTTT.

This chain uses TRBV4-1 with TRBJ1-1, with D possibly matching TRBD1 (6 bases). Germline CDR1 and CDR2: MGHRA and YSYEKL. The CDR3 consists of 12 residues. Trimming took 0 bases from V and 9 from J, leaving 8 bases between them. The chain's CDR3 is CASSQDRDKAFF. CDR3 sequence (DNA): TGCGCCAGCAGCCAAGACCGGGACAAAGCTTTCTTT.

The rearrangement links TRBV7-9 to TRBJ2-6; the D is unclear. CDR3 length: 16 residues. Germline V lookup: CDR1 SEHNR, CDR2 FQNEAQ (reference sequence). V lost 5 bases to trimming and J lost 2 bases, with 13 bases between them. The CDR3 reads CASSPNWVAGANVLTF. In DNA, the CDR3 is TGTGCCAGCAGCCCCAATTGGGTAGCTGGGGCCAACGTCCTGACTTTC.

The CDR3 nucleotides read TGTGCCTGGAGTGTACCCAATCTTCATCAGTTCTTC. This gives the protein CAWSVPNLHQFF. J is TRBJ2-1 and V is TRBV30, with D unresolved. Germline V gives CDR1 GTSNPN, CDR2 SVGIG (reference sequence). This CDR3 spans 12 amino acids. V was cut by 0 bases and J by 13 bases, with 13 bases left in between.

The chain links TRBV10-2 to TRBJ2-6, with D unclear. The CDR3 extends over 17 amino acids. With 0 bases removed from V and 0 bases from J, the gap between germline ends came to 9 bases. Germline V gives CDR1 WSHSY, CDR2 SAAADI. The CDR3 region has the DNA TGCGCCAGCAGTGAGTCGTTGATTAACTCTGGGGCCAACGTCCTGACTTTC. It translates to CASSESLINSGANVLTF.

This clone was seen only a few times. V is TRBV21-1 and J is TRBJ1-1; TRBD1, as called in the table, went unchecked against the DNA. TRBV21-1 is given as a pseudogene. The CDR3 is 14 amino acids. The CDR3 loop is CASSKAGKGAEAFF. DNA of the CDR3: TGTGCCAGCAGCAAAGCGGGAAAGGGGGCTGAAGCTTTCTTT.

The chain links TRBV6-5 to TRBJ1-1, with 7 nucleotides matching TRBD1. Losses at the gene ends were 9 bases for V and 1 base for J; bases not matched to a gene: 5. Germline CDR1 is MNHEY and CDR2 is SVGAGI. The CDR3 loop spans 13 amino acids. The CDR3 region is CASFDRENTEAFF. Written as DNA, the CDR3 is TGTGCCAGTTTTGACAGGGAGAACACTGAAGCTTTCTTT.

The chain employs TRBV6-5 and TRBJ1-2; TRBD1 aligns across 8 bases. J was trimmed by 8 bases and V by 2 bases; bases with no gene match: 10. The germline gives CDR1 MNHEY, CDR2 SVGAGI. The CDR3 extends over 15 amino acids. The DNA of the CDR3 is TGTGCCAGCAGTTACCAGGGGGCGGTGGCCGACGGCTACACCTTC. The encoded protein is CASSYQGAVADGYTF.

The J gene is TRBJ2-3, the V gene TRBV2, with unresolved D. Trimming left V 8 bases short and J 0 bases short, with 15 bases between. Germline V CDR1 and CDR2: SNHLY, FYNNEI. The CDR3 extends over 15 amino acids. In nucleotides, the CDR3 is TGTGCCAGCGATCGGCCCGCGTCCAGCACAGATACGCAGTATTTT. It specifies CASDRPASSTDTQYF.

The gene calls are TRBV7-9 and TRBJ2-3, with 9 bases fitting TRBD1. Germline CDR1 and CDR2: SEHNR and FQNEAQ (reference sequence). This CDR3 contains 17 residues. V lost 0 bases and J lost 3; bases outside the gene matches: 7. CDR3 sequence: CASSLASLGQGTDTQYF. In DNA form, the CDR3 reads TGTGCCAGCAGCTTAGCGAGCTTGGGACAGGGAACAGATACGCAGTATTTT.

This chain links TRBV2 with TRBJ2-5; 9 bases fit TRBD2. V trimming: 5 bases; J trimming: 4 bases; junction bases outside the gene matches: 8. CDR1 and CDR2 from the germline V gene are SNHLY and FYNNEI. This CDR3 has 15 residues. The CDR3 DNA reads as TGTGCCAGCAGTCCCGGGACTAGCATAGGAGAGACCCAGTACTTC. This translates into CASSPGTSIGETQYF.